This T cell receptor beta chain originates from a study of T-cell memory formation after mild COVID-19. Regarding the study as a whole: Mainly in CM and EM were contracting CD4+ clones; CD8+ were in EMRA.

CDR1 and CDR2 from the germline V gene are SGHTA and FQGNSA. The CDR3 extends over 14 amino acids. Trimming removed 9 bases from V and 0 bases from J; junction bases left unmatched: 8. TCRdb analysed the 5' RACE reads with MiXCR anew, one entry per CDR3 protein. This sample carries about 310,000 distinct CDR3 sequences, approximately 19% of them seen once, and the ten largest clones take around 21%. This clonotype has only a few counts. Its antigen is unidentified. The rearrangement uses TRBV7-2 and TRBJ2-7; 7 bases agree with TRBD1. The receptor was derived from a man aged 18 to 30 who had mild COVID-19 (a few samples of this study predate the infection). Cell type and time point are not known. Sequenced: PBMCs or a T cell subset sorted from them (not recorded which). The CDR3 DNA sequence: TGTGCCAGTGGCCGGGACAGATACTCCTACGAGCAGTACTTC. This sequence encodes CASGRDRYSYEQYF.